The entry below gives a single T cell receptor beta chain sequence along with its context. This sample is drawn from a study of blood T cell repertoires in COVID-19. CDR3 length equals 18 residues. The germline V gene encodes CDR1 KGHDR and CDR2 SFDVKD. The trim removed 5 bases at V and 3 bases at J, leaving 15 bases unmatched. In the authors' workflow: Reference gene primer amplification yielded estimated nucleated cell counts. The repertoire was sequenced with immunoSEQ multiplex PCR; TCRdb's copy has only in-frame clones and lacks some. That table gives V, J and clone size, and the DNA gave D and trimming. Of about 45,000 clones in the sample, over 70% are singletons; the top ten hold over 12%.

The specimen sequenced was peripheral blood. The chain employs TRBV24-1 and TRBJ2-7, with TRBD1 identical over 10 bases. The TCR was taken from a human donor in a cohort sampled during active COVID-19. The CDR3 DNA follows: TGTGCCACCAGTGTTTGGGGACAGGGGCTTCGTCCCCTCTACGAGCAGTACTTC. This encodes CATSVWGQGLRPLYEQYF.